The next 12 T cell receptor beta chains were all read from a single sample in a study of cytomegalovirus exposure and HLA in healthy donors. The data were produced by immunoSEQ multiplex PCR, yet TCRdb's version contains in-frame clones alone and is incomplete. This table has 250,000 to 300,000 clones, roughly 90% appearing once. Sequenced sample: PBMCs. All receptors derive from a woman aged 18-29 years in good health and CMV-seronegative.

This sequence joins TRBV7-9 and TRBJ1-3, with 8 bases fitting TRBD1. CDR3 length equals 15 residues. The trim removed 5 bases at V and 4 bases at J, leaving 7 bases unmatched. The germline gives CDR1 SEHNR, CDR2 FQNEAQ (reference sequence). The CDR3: CASSPRTGTGNTIYF. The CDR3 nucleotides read TGTGCCAGCAGCCCCCGGACAGGGACCGGAAACACCATATATTTT.

The CDR3 nucleotides are TGTGCCAGCAGCCGGGCCACAGGGGCTAACTACAATGAGCAGTTCTTC. This translates into CASSRATGANYNEQFF. The chain links TRBV7-9 to TRBJ2-1; 7 positions agree with TRBD1. Germline V CDR1 and CDR2: SEHNR, FQNEAQ (reference sequence). The J segment lost 3 bases and the V segment lost 5 bases, leaving 10 bases of the junction unmatched. This CDR3 spans 16 amino acids.

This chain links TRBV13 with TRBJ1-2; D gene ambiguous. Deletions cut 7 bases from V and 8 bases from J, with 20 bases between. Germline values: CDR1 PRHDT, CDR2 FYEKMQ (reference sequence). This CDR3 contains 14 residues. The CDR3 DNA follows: TGTGCCAGCACCCAACCCCTTAAGGGAGACGGCTACACCTTC. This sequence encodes CASTQPLKGDGYTF.

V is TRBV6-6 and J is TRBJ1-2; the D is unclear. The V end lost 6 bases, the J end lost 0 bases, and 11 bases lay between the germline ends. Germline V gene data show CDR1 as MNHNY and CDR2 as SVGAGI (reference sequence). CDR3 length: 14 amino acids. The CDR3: CASSTESANYGYTF. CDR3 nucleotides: TGTGCCAGCAGCACGGAGAGCGCTAACTATGGCTACACCTTC.

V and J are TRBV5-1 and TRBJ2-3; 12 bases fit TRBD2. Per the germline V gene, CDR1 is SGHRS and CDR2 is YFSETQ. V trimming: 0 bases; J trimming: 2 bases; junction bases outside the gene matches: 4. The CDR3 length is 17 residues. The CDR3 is CASSLAGLAGNTDTQYF. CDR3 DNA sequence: TGCGCCAGCAGCTTGGCCGGACTAGCGGGGAACACAGATACGCAGTATTTT.

The CDR3 DNA reads as TGTGCCAGCAGGGCCCCGAACACCGGGGAGCTGTTTTTT. It specifies CASRAPNTGELFF. V gene TRBV28 combines with J gene TRBJ2-2; no clear D gene. V was pared by 6 bases and J by 0 bases, with 5 bases between. The CDR3 extends over 13 amino acids. Germline CDR1 and CDR2: MDHEN and SYDVKM. Complete variable domain (other parts from reference TRBV28 and TRBJ2-2): DVKVTQSSRYLVKRTGEKVFLECVQDMDHENMFWYRQDPGLGLRLIYFSYDVKMKEKGDIPEGYSVSREKKERFSLILESASTNQTSMYLCASRAPNTGELFFGEGSRLTVL.

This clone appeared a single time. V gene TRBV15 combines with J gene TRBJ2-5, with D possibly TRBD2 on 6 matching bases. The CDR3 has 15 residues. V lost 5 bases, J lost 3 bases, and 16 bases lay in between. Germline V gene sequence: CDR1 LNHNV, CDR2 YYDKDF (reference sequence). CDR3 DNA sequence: TGTGCCACCAGCCCCGCGGGGCGAGCGGAAGAGACCCAGTACTTC. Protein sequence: CATSPAGRAEETQYF. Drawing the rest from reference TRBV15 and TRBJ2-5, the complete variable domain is DAMVIQNPRYQVTQFGKPVTLSCSQTLNHNVMYWYQQKSSQAPKLLFHYYDKDFNNEADTPDNFQSRRPNTSFCFLDIRSPGLGDTAMYLCATSPAGRAEETQYFGPGTRLLVL.

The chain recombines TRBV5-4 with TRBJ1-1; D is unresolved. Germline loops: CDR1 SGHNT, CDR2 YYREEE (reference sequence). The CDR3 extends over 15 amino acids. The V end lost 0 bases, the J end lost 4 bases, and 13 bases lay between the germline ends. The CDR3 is CASSLGAVVFTEAFF. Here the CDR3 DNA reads TGTGCCAGCAGCTTGGGCGCGGTGGTTTTCACTGAAGCTTTCTTT.

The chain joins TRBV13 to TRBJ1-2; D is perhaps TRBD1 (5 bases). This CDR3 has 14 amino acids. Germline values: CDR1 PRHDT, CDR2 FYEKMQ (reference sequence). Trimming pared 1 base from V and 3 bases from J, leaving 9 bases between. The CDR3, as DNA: TGTGCCAGCAGCTTAGATGGGGCAGACTATGGCTACACCTTC. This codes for CASSLDGADYGYTF.

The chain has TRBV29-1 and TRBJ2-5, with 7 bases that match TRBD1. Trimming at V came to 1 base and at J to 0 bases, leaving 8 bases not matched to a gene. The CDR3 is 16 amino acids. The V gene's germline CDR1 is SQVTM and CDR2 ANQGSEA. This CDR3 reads CSVEGVQGKYQETQYF. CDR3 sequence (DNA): TGCAGCGTTGAAGGAGTACAGGGGAAATACCAAGAGACCCAGTACTTC.

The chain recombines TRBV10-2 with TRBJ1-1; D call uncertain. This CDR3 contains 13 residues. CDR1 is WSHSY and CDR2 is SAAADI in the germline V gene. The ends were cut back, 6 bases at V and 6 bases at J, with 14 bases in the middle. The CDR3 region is CASRTGSNPEAFF. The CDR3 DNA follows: TGCGCCAGCAGAACTGGGAGTAACCCTGAAGCTTTCTTT.

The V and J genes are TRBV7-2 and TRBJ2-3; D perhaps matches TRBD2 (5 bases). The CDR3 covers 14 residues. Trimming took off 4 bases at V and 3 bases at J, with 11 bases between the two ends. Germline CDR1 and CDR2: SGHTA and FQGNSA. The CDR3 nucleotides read TGTGCCAGCAGCTCCCTCACTAGAACAGATACGCAGTATTTT. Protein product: CASSSLTRTDTQYF.